This TCR beta chain appears in the sequencing data of a study of shared clonotypes between healthy human individuals. Study results and limitations: Even with large depth, rarefaction showed that sorted-subset sequencing was incomplete. Larger estimated richness was generally recorded for naive subsets relative to memory subsets.

Deep-level assay runs were performed. Assay used: immunoSEQ multiplex PCR; TCRdb lists only in-frame clones, some missing. The sample carries about 2.4 million clones, approximately 93% recorded once. CD4+ cells were split into CD45RA+ naive and CD45RA-negative memory subsets. CDR1 is SGHRS, CDR2 YFSETQ, per germline. This CDR3 is 17 amino acids long. Trimming at V came to 3 bases and at J to 4 bases, leaving 15 bases not matched to a gene. This clone was seen just once. Its target is unknown. The sample comprised naive CD4+ T cells from PBMCs. Subset noted: CD45RA+ positively selected. The chain uses TRBV5-1 and TRBJ2-7; 8 nucleotides agree with TRBD2. The sequence was obtained from a man in his late teens or twenties in good health. Some clones in this sample may be carry-over from other donors' samples. Written as DNA, the CDR3 is TGCGCCAGCAGCTCTGGCTTAGAATCCGGGAGGGCTTACGAGCAGTACTTC. Translating it yields CASSSGLESGRAYEQYF.